This T cell receptor (beta chain) was captured in a study of blood T cells in healthy people across ages. Study-level information: Template switching picked up about one barcoded beta molecule for each two T cells.

In germline, CDR1 is DFQATT, CDR2 SNEGSKA (reference sequence). This CDR3 is built from 11 residues. Study-wide results and caveats: The percentage of naive T cells correlated strongly with TCR beta diversity.

Details on this clonotype: Its specificity is unknown. One base away lies a much larger clone, so this may be a sequencing read error.

PCR was performed a second time for roughly 7 to 11 cycles using a sample-barcoded 5' primer and a J-beta primer mix. Each cDNA molecule was tagged by a template-switch adaptor with 12 random nucleotides. TCRdb redid the calling of the 5' RACE reads with MiXCR, one entry per CDR3 protein. Of 450,000 to 700,000 distinct CDR3 sequences listed, 25% to 30% are singletons. The J gene is TRBJ1-2, the V gene TRBV20-1; no clear D gene. The material sequenced was blood. This clonotype was sampled from a woman aged 70-85 years in good health. The CDR3 sequence is CSTSKVSGYTF. The DNA of the CDR3 is TGCAGTACTAGTAAGGTCAGCGGCTACACCTTC.